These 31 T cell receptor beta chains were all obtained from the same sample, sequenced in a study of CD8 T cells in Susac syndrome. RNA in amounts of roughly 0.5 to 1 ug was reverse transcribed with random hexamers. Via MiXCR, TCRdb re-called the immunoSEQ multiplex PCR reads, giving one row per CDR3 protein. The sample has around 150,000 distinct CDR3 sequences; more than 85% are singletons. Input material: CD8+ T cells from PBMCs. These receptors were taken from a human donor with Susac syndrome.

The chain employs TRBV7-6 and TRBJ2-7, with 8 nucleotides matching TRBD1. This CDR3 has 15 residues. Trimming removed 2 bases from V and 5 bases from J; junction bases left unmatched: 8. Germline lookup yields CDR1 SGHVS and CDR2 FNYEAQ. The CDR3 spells CASSLKQGVSHEQYF. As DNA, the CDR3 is TGTGCCAGCAGCTTAAAACAGGGGGTTTCTCACGAGCAGTACTTC.

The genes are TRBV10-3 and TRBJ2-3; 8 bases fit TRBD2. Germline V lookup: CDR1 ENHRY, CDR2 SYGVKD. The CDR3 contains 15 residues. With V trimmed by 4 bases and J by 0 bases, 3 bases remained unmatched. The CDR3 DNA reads TGTGCCATCAGTGGGCGGGAGGATAGCACAGATACGCAGTATTTT. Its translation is CAISGREDSTDTQYF.

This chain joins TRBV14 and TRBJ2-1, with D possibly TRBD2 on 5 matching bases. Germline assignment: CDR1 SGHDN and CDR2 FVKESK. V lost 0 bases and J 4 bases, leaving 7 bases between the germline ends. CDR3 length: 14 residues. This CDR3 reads CASSQDEGYNEQFF. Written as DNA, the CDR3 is TGTGCCAGCAGCCAAGATGAGGGATACAATGAGCAGTTCTTC.

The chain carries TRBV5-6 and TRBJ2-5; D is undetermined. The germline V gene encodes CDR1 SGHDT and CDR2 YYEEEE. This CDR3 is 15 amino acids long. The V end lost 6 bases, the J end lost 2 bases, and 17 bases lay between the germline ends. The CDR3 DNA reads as TGTGCCAGCAACAGCTTACGAGACGGACAAGAGACCCAGTACTTC. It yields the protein CASNSLRDGQETQYF. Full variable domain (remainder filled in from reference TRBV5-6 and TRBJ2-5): DAGVTQSPTHLIKTRGQQVTLRCSPKSGHDTVSWYQQALGQGPQFIFQYYEEEERQRGNFPDRFSGHQFPNYSSELNVNALLLGDSALYLCASNSLRDGQETQYFGPGTRLLVL.

The CDR3 region has the DNA TGTGCCAGCAGTTCCATCGGGACTGGCGAGACCCAGTACTTC. It yields the protein CASSSIGTGETQYF. The V call is TRBV27, the J call TRBJ2-5; possible D gene TRBD2, 6 bases. CDR3 length: 14 amino acids. CDR1 is MNHEY, CDR2 SMNVEV, per germline (reference sequence). Trimming took 4 bases from V and 5 from J, leaving 14 bases between them.

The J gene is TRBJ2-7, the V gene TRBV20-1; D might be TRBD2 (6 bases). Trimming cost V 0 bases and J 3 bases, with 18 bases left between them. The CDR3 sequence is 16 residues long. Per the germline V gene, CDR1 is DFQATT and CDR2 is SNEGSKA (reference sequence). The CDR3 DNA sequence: TGCAGTGCTAGAGATCCGAAACGGGAGATCTTCTACGAGCAGTACTTC. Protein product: CSARDPKREIFYEQYF.

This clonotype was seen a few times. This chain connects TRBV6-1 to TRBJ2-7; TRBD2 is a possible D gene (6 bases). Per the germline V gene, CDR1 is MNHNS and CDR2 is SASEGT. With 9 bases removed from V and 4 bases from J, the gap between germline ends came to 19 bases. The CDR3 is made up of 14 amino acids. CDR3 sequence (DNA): TGTGCCAGTAGCGAGCGTGTAGCGGTATACGAGCAGTACTTC. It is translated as CASSERVAVYEQYF.

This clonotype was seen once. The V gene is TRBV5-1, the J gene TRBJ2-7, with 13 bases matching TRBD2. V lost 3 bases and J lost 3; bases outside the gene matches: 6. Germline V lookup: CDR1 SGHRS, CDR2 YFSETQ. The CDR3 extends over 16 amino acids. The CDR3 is CASSSGTSGKGYEQYF. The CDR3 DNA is TGCGCCAGCAGCTCCGGGACTAGCGGGAAAGGCTACGAGCAGTACTTC.

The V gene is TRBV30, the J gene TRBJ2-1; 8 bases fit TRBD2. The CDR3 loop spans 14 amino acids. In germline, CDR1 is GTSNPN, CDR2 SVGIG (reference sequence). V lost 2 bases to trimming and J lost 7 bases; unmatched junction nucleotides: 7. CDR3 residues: CAWSTASGRNEQFF. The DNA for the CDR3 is TGTGCCTGGAGTACCGCTAGCGGGCGGAATGAGCAGTTCTTC.

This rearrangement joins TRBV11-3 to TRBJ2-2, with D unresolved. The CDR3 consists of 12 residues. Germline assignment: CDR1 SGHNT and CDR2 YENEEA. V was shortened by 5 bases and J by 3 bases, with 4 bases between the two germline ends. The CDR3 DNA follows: TGTGCCAGCAGCACCCACACCGGGGAGCTGTTTTTT. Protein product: CASSTHTGELFF.

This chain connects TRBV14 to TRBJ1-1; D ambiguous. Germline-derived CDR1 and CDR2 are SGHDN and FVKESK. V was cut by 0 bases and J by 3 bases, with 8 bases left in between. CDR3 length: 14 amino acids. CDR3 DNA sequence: TGTGCCAGCAGCCAAGATCGAGTCTACACTGAAGCTTTCTTT. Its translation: CASSQDRVYTEAFF.

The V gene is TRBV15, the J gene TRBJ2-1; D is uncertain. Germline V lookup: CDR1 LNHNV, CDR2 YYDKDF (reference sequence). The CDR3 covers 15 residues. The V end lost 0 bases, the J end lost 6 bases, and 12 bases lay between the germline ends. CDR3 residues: CATSRDGNSINEQFF. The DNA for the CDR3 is TGTGCCACCAGCAGAGATGGTAATAGCATCAATGAGCAGTTCTTC.

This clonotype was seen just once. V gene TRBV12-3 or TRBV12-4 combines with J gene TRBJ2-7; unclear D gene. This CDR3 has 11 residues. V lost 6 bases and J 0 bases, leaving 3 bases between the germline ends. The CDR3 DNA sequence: TGTGCCAGCAGGGACTCCTACGAGCAGTACTTC. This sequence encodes CASRDSYEQYF.

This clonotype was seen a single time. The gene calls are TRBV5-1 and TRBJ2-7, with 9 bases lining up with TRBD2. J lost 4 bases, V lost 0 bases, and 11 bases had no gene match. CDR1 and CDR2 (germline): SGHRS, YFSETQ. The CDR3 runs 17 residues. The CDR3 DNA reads TGCGCCAGCAGCTTGGGGGATCCGGGACTAGCACAGTACGAGCAGTACTTC. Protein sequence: CASSLGDPGLAQYEQYF.

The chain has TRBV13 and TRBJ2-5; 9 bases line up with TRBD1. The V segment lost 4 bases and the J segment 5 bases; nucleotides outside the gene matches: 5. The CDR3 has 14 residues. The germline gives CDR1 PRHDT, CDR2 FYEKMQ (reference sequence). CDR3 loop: CASSSRGTGETQYF. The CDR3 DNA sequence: TGTGCCAGCAGCTCAAGAGGGACAGGGGAGACCCAGTACTTC.

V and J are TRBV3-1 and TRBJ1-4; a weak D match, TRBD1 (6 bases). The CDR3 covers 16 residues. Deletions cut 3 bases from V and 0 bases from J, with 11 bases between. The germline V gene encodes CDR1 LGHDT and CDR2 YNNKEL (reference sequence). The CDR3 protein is CASSHRGGSTNEKLFF. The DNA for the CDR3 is TGTGCCAGCAGCCACAGGGGAGGATCAACTAATGAAAAACTGTTTTTT.

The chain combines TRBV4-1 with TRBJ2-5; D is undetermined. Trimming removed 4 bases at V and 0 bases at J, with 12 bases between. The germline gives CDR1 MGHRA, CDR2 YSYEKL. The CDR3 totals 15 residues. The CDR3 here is CASSRDTEYQETQYF. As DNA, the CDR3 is TGCGCCAGCAGCCGAGACACAGAGTACCAAGAGACCCAGTACTTC.

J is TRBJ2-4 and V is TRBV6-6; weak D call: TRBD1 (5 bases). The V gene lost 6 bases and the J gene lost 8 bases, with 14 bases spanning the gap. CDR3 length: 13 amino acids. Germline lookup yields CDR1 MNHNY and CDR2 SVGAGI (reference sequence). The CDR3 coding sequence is TGTGCCAGCAGGTCCCAGGGTATAGACATTCAGTACTTC. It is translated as CASRSQGIDIQYF.

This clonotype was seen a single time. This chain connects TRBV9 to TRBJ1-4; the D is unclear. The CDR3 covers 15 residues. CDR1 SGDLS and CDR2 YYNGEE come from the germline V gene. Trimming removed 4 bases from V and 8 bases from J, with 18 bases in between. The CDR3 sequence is CASSSRDPPEEKLFF. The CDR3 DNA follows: TGTGCCAGCAGCTCCCGTGACCCGCCCGAGGAAAAACTGTTTTTT.

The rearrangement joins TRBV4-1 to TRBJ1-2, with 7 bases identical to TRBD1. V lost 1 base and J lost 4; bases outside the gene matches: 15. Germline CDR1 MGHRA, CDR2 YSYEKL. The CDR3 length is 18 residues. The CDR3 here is CASSQVPAGDSMIYGYTF. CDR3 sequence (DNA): TGCGCCAGCAGCCAAGTCCCTGCTGGGGACAGTATGATCTATGGCTACACCTTC.

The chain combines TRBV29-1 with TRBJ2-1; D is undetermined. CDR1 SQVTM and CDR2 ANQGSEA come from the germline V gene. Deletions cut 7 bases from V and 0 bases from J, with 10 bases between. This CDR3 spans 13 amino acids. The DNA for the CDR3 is TGCAGCGCCACAAGACCCTCCTACAATGAGCAGTTCTTC. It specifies CSATRPSYNEQFF.

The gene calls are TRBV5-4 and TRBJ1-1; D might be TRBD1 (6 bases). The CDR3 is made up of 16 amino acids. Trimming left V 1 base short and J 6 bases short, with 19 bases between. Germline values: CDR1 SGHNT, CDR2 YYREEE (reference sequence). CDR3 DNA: TGTGCCAGCAGCTTGATTGGGCAGGGGCCTTACCCTGAAGCTTTCTTT. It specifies CASSLIGQGPYPEAFF.

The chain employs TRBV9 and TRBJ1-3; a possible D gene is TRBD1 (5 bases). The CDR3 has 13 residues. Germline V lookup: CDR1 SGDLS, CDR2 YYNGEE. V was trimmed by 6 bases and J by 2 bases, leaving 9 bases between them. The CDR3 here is CASTPGAGNTIYF. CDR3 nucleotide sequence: TGTGCCAGCACCCCGGGGGCTGGAAACACCATATATTTT.

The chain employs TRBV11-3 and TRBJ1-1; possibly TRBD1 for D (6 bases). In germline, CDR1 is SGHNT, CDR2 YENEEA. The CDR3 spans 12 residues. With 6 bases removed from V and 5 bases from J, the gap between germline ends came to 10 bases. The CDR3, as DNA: TGTGCCAGCAGACGAGGGGGGACTGAAGCTTTCTTT. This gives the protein CASRRGGTEAFF.

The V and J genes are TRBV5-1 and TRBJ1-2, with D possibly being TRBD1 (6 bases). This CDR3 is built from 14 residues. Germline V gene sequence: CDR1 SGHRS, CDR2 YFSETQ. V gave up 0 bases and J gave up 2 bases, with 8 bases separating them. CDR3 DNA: TGCGCCAGCAGCTTGGAGGGGGGAAACTATGGCTACACCTTC. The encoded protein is CASSLEGGNYGYTF.

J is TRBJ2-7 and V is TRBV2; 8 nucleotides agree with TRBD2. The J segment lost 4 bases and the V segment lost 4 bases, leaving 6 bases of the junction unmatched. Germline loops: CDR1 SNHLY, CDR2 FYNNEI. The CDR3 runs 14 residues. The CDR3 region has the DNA TGTGCCAGCAGTGGGGGACTAGTAGAATACGAGCAGTACTTC. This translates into CASSGGLVEYEQYF.

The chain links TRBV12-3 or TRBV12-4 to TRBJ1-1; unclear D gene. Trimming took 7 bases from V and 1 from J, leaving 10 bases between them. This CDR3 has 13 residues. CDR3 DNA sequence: TGTGCCAGCAACACGTACGGGAACACTGAAGCTTTCTTT. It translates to CASNTYGNTEAFF.

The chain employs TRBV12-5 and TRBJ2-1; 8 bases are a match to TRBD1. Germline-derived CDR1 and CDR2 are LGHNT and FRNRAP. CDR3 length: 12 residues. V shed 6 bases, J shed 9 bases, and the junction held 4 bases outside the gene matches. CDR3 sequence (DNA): TGTGCTAGTGGGACAGGGGTCGGTGAGCAGTTCTTC. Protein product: CASGTGVGEQFF.

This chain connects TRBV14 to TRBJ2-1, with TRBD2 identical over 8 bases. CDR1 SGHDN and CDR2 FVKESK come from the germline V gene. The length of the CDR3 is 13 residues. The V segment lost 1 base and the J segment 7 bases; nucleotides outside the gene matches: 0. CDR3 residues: CASSQGLANEQFF. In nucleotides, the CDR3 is TGTGCCAGCAGCCAAGGACTAGCGAATGAGCAGTTCTTC.

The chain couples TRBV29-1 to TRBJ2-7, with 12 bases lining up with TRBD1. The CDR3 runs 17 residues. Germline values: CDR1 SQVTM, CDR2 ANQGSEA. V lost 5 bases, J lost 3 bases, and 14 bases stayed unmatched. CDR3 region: CSVTSSGQGAKGYEQYF. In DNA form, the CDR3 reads TGCAGCGTTACCTCCTCGGGACAGGGGGCGAAGGGCTACGAGCAGTACTTC.

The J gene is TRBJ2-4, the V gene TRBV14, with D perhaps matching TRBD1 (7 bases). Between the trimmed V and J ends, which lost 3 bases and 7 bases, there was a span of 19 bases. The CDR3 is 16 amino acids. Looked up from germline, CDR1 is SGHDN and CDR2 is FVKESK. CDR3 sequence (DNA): TGTGCCAGCAGCCACACAGGGGCCCCGGGGAGGAACATTCAGTACTTC. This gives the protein CASSHTGAPGRNIQYF. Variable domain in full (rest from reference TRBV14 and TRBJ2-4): EAGVTQFPSHSVIEKGQTVTLRCDPISGHDNLYWYRRVMGKEIKFLLHFVKESKQDESGMPNNRFLAERTGGTYSTLKVQPAELEDSGVYFCASSHTGAPGRNIQYFGAGTRLSVL.